Listed below are T cell receptor beta chains from one sample, sequenced in a study of blood T cell repertoires in COVID-19. Profiling relied on immunoSEQ multiplex PCR, and the TCRdb table lists in-frame clones only, not all of them. The sample holds about 48,000 clones, over 85% seen once. The sequencing input was peripheral blood. These TCRs come from a woman aged 80 or over with acute or convalescent COVID-19. CDR3s include the opening cysteine and the closing phenylalanine or tryptophan.

v_gene	j_gene	CDR3aa
TRBV6-5	TRBJ2-3	CASSRPGQGTDTQYF
TRBV19	TRBJ2-3	CASSPLQGPDTQYF
TRBV29-1	TRBJ2-2	CSVTGFANTGELFF
TRBV6-4	TRBJ1-1	CASSDSPTGGEAFF
TRBV27	TRBJ2-1	CASSRRTGGDEQFF
TRBV6-5	TRBJ2-3	CASKRGGIADTQYF
TRBV5-5	TRBJ2-5	CASSLNPGETQYF
TRBV6-5	TRBJ2-2	CASSAGGHTGELFF
TRBV28	TRBJ1-1	CASSPYRARHTEAFF
TRBV2	TRBJ1-4	CASSDGRGNEKLFF
TRBV9	TRBJ2-3	CASSLGQFTDTQYF
TRBV28	TRBJ1-4	CASSPREVYEKLFF
TRBV3-1/TRBV3-2	TRBJ1-4	CASSQGFRQGGEKLFF
TRBV7-6	TRBJ2-5	CASSFTGTQETQYF
TRBV2	TRBJ2-3	CASQGALGLTTDTQYF
TRBV24-1	TRBJ1-6	CATSDPPRGGNSPLHF
TRBV11-3	TRBJ2-2	CASSPLGTGAGELFF
TRBV13	TRBJ2-7	CASSSPELAVYEQYF